This TCR beta chain was sequenced in a study of blood T cell repertoires in COVID-19. Trimming took off 5 bases at V and 5 bases at J, with 7 bases between the two ends. The CDR3 length is 12 residues. Recruits, aged roughly 18 to 95 years, lived in roughly 22 US areas. Clinical history reported by participants formed the basis on which cohorts were assigned. TCRdb keeps only in-frame clones here, not all; method: immunoSEQ multiplex PCR. Here the sample spans 300,000 to 400,000 clones, roughly 90% being singletons. The sequence derives from a woman in her thirties with acute COVID-19. This sequence joins TRBV12-3 or TRBV12-4 and TRBJ2-1; no definite D call. Material for sequencing was PBMCs or T cells enriched from blood (not recorded which). CDR3 DNA sequence: TGTGCCAGCAGTCTAATCAACAATGAGCAGTTCTTC. It is translated as CASSLINNEQFF.